This T cell receptor beta chain was identified during a study of Ad26.COV2.S vaccination and SARS-CoV-2 variants. Study background: Trial arm assignment for the donor was COV1001 Ad26.COV2.S. Overall study findings and caveats: Analytic work on TCR breadth and depth might have understated the full extent of total T cell responses.

On this clone itself: No antigen is known for it.

TCRdb's copy holds only in-frame clones and misses some; the assay was immunoSEQ multiplex PCR. The sample has a few hundred thousand clones, around 90% seen once. This CDR3 has 15 amino acids. Trimming shortened V by 3 bases and J by 2 bases, and 14 bases separated the two germline ends. The sample's treatment: approximately 18 received Ad26.COV2.S at low or high dose, single or two shots; about 5 received placebo; per-sample allocation not given. Sample collection was performed on day 63 after the first vaccine or placebo injection. It was an adult aged 18-55 years in Boston who was the donor. This vaccine is an Ad26 vector that expresses the Wuhan-strain SARS-CoV-2 spike.

V and J are TRBV23-1 and TRBJ2-7; maybe TRBD1 (5 bases). TRBV23-1 is an ORF; its function is uncertain. Here the sequenced sample was peripheral blood, taken in a trial of Ad26.COV2.S vaccine versus placebo. The clonotype comes from a person between 18 and 59 years old who received the Ad26.COV2.S COVID-19 vaccine or a placebo. DNA of the CDR3: TGCGCCAGCAGTCAGAGGCAGGGTGGGCCCTACGAGCAGTACTTC. Protein: CASSQRQGGPYEQYF.